Here is one T cell receptor beta chain with its context. The V segment lost 4 bases and the J segment 5 bases; nucleotides outside the gene matches: 3. Germline V lookup: CDR1 GTSNPN, CDR2 SVGIG (reference sequence). There are 12 residues in the CDR3. This sample is drawn from a study of blood T cell repertoires in COVID-19. Sequenced by immunoSEQ multiplex PCR; TCRdb stores in-frame clones only, minus some. The repertoire holds 350,000 to 450,000 clones, with just over 90% as singletons. Sequenced material: PBMCs or T cells enriched from blood (not recorded which). This sequence was found in a woman between 35 and 50 years old who had been exposed to COVID-19. The chain employs TRBV30 and TRBJ1-2; 8 nucleotides match TRBD1. CDR3 protein: CAWIDRGYGYTF. In DNA, the CDR3 is TGTGCCTGGATCGACAGGGGATATGGCTACACCTTC.